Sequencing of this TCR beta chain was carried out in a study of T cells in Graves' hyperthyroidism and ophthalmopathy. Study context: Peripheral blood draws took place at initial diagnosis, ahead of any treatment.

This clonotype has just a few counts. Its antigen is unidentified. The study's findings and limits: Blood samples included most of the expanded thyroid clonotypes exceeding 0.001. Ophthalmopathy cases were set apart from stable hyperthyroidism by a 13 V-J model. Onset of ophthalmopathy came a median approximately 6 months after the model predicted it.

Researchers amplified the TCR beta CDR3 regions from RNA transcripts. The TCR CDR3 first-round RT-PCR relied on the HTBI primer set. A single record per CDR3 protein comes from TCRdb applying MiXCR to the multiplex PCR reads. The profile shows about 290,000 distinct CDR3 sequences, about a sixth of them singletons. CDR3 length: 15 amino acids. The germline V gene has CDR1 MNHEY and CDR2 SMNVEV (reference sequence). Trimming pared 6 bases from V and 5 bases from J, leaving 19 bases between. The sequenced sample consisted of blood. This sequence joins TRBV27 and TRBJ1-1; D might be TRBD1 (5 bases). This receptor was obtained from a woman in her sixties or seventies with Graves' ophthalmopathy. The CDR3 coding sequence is TGTGCCAGCAGGCCCCCCGGGAGGCGGGGGACTGAAGCTTTCTTT. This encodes CASRPPGRRGTEAFF.